This entry lists 16 T cell receptor beta chains sequenced from one sample in a study of Tregs in tolerant kidney transplant recipients. Here immunoSEQ multiplex PCR was the method, and the copy in TCRdb shows in-frame clones only, minus some. Of thousands of clones in the sample, roughly half were seen once. For these receptors, no antigen is known. The sample taken for sequencing was CD4+ T cells from blood cultured with allogeneic cells. The receptors here all came from a human donor in good health.

CDR3 residues: CASSRPGGGDLGTDTQYF. The CDR3 DNA follows: TGTGCCAGCAGCCGTCCGGGGGGTGGGGATTTGGGCACAGATACGCAGTATTTT. This chain joins TRBV11-3 and TRBJ2-3; 7 bases map to TRBD2. Germline CDR1 and CDR2: SGHNT and YENEEA. With V trimmed by 5 bases and J by 1 base, 15 bases remained unmatched. This CDR3 is 18 amino acids long.

The J gene is TRBJ2-5, the V gene TRBV9; 7 bases map to TRBD1. The CDR3 length is 18 residues. Looked up from germline, CDR1 is SGDLS and CDR2 is YYNGEE. The ends lost 0 bases at V and 5 bases at J; junction bases unmatched: 16. CDR3 amino acids: CASSVGVRGGRWVETQYF. The CDR3 DNA sequence: TGTGCCAGCAGCGTAGGAGTGAGAGGGGGCAGGTGGGTGGAGACCCAGTACTTC.

The rearrangement joins TRBV5-1 to TRBJ1-5, with 11 bases fitting TRBD1. This CDR3 spans 16 amino acids. Germline values: CDR1 SGHRS, CDR2 YFSETQ. V lost 0 bases to trimming and J lost 6 bases; unmatched junction nucleotides: 5. CDR3 protein: CASSLGTGGSSQPQHF. CDR3 bases: TGCGCCAGCAGCTTGGGGACAGGGGGCTCAAGTCAGCCCCAGCATTTT.

This sequence joins TRBV4-2 and TRBJ2-7; D gene ambiguous. CDR1 is LGHNA and CDR2 is YNFKEQ in the germline V gene. V lost 7 bases and J 2 bases, leaving 15 bases between the germline ends. CDR3 length: 14 residues. The DNA of the CDR3 is TGTGCCAGCATCCACATGCCCGAAGCCTACGAGCAGTACTTC. It translates to CASIHMPEAYEQYF.

V is TRBV2 and J is TRBJ2-7; 7 bases fit TRBD1. After removal of 6 bases from V and 2 bases from J, the junction contained 4 bases not matched to a gene. Germline assignment: CDR1 SNHLY and CDR2 FYNNEI. The CDR3 spans 13 residues. The CDR3 DNA sequence: TGTGCCAGCAGGGAACAGGGGACCTACGAGCAGTACTTC. Translation gives CASREQGTYEQYF.

This sequence joins TRBV6-5 and TRBJ2-7; possibly TRBD2 for D (6 bases). The CDR3 loop spans 11 amino acids. CDR1 is MNHEY, CDR2 SVGAGI, per germline. CDR3 in amino acids: CLMRDFYEQYF. The CDR3 nucleotides read TGTCTTATGCGGGATTTTTACGAGCAGTACTTC.

This chain links TRBV2 with TRBJ2-5, with TRBD1 matching 8 bases. Unmatched junction bases numbered 3, after V lost 4 bases and J lost 2 bases. This CDR3 contains 14 residues. In germline, CDR1 is SNHLY, CDR2 FYNNEI. CDR3 DNA: TGTGCCAGCAGTGGGGGGACAGGACAAGAGACCCAGTACTTC. Translated: CASSGGTGQETQYF.

J is TRBJ1-1 and V is TRBV11-2; D uncertain. The germline CDR1 and CDR2 sequences are SGHAT and FQNNGV. The CDR3 covers 16 residues. V dropped 6 bases and J dropped 5 bases, with 22 bases sitting between them. DNA of the CDR3: TGTGCCAGCAGAATTCCCTTCCGCAGGTTACGGACTGAAGCTTTCTTT. Translating gives CASRIPFRRLRTEAFF.

Many counts were recorded for this clone. The rearrangement joins TRBV10-3 to TRBJ1-2; weak D call: TRBD1 (5 bases). V was clipped by 3 bases and J by 7 bases, with 18 bases between them. Per the germline V gene, CDR1 is ENHRY and CDR2 is SYGVKD. The CDR3 totals 15 residues. Written as DNA, the CDR3 is TGTGCCATCAGTGACTCGGGGGGATTCGGGGGTGGCTACACCTTC. Its translation: CAISDSGGFGGGYTF.

The chain uses TRBV6-1 and TRBJ2-7; perhaps TRBD2 as D (6 bases). The CDR3 length is 14 residues. Trimming stripped 1 base from V and 7 bases from J, with 14 bases between. Germline CDR1 and CDR2: MNHNS and SASEGT. The CDR3 DNA reads TGTGCCAGCAGTGAAGACCCCCGGGGGAGGGAGCAGTACTTC. As protein: CASSEDPRGREQYF.

This clone has only a few counts. This chain uses TRBV7-2 with TRBJ2-3, with D tentatively TRBD2 (7 bases). There are 15 residues in the CDR3. Germline CDR1 and CDR2: SGHTA and FQGNSA. Trimming removed 1 base at V and 1 base at J, with 9 bases between. As DNA, the CDR3 is TGTGCCAGCAGCTTAGGGGGGGGGCGCACAGATACGCAGTATTTT. Residues: CASSLGGGRTDTQYF.

As concerns this clone: This specimen includes other DNA sequences encoding the same CDR3. The CDR3 coding sequence is TGCAGCGTTGAAGTCCACCTCAGGGGTAGGCGCACTGAAGCTTTCTTT. It codes for CSVEVHLRGRRTEAFF. The chain links TRBV29-1 to TRBJ1-1; a possible D gene is TRBD1 (6 bases). The CDR3 consists of 16 residues. V shed 1 base and J shed 4 bases, with 19 bases lying between them. Germline V gene lookup returns CDR1 SQVTM and CDR2 ANQGSEA. Together with reference TRBV29-1 and TRBJ1-1, the CDR3 gives the full variable domain: SAVISQKPSRDICQRGTSLTIQCQVDSQVTMMFWYRQQPGQSLTLIATANQGSEATYESGFVIDKFPISRPNLTFSTLTVSNMSPEDSSIYLCSVEVHLRGRRTEAFFGQGTRLTVV.

This chain links TRBV5-1 with TRBJ2-3; the match to TRBD1 covers 11 bases. The germline V gene encodes CDR1 SGHRS and CDR2 YFSETQ. CDR3 size: 15 residues. V lost 4 bases to trimming and J lost 4 bases; unmatched junction nucleotides: 5. CDR3 DNA: TGCGCCAGCAGCCCCAGGACAGGGGGCTCAGATACGCAGTATTTT. Translating it yields CASSPRTGGSDTQYF.

In its sample, this clone is medium-sized. The genes are TRBV5-4 and TRBJ1-1; a weak D match, TRBD1 (6 bases). Trimming took 2 bases from V and 1 from J, leaving 12 bases between them. Germline lookup yields CDR1 SGHNT and CDR2 YYREEE (reference sequence). The CDR3 length is 15 residues. The CDR3 DNA sequence: TGTGCCAGCAGCTTCCCGGGACAATCGAACACTGAAGCTTTCTTT. Amino acids: CASSFPGQSNTEAFF.

The chain carries TRBV11-3 and TRBJ2-7; TRBD1 is a possible D gene (6 bases). Deletions cut 5 bases from V and 7 bases from J, with 12 bases between. The CDR3 extends over 12 amino acids. CDR1 SGHNT and CDR2 YENEEA come from the germline V gene. CDR3 nucleotides: TGTGCCAGCAGCCTCAAGGACAGAGAGCAGTACTTC. It codes for CASSLKDREQYF.

This clone has only a few counts. The rearrangement links TRBV2 to TRBJ1-4; 7 bases line up with TRBD1. Germline CDR1 reads SNHLY; CDR2 reads FYNNEI. The CDR3 spans 16 residues. Trimming at V came to 4 bases and at J to 5 bases, leaving 10 bases not matched to a gene. This chain's CDR3 is CASSAFDRAWNEKLFF. The CDR3 DNA reads as TGTGCCAGCAGTGCCTTCGACAGGGCCTGGAATGAAAAACTGTTTTTT.